This TCR beta chain was profiled in a study of human T cells and chemical hapten exposure. As for this clonotype: As yet, its antigen is unknown.

Findings and caveats of the study: The study found expanded TCRs formed significantly more large CDR3 similarity clusters than controls.

Germline V gives CDR1 SNHLY, CDR2 FYNNEI. The CDR3 has 10 amino acids. The authors' processing: Sampled TCR counts reached a median of approximately 100,000 per sample, with values ranging from 23,224 to 690,600. One entry per CDR3 protein, called by TCRdb with MiXCR from the RACE reads. Clone size and V and J calls follow TCRdb, not the original study. The sample has 380,000 or so distinct CDR3 sequences, around 5% seen once; the top ten hold under 3%. The time point: patch test 1, 2 weeks after DPC sensitization. Treatment reported: therapeutic diphenylcyclopropenone sensitization with weekly scalp DPC.

Material: whole blood, obtained in connection with sensitization to the hapten diphenylcyclopropenone (DPC). The gene calls are TRBV2 and TRBJ1-2; D is unresolved. This clonotype originated in a woman aged 50 to 60 with alopecia areata. Some clones in this sample may be carry-over from other donors' samples. In DNA, the CDR3 is TGTGCGAGCTTTCTAGATGGCTACACCTTC. Its protein product is CASFLDGYTF.